The rows below give T cell receptor beta chains drawn from one sample of a study of cytomegalovirus exposure and HLA in healthy donors. Repertoires were generated with immunoSEQ multiplex PCR, while TCRdb's copy carries only in-frame clones and drops some. The table records around 150,000 clones, 50% to 75% of them present only once. Sequencing used PBMCs. The receptors come from a woman aged 55-70 years in good health and CMV-seropositive. CDR3s include the opening cysteine and the closing phenylalanine or tryptophan. Each record gives: J gene, clone size, V gene, D gene, CDR3 protein, CDR3 DNA. A D gene is named only where the DNA matches it firmly. Rows may omit the clone size; those that give it use once, few, many or a size class.

j_call: TRBJ2-1
clone_size: NA
v_call: TRBV10-2
d_call: NA
cdr3_aa: CASSEVLSFSDEQFF
cdr3_nt: TGCGCCAGCAGTGAGGTTCTATCGTTCTCGGATGAGCAGTTCTTC

j_call: TRBJ2-1
clone_size: NA
v_call: TRBV7-3
d_call: NA
cdr3_aa: CASSLDTPPNEQFF
cdr3_nt: TGTGCCAGCAGCCTTGACACCCCTCCCAATGAGCAGTTCTTC

j_call: TRBJ2-3
clone_size: NA
v_call: TRBV9
d_call: NA
cdr3_aa: CASSVRTSTDTQYF
cdr3_nt: TGTGCCAGCAGCGTTCGGACTTCCACCGATACGCAGTATTTT

j_call: TRBJ1-2
clone_size: NA
v_call: TRBV29-1
d_call: NA
cdr3_aa: CSVVQDYGYTF
cdr3_nt: TGCAGCGTTGTACAGGATTATGGCTACACCTTC

j_call: TRBJ2-1
clone_size: NA
v_call: TRBV5-1
d_call: TRBD2
cdr3_aa: CASSSNGLAGGEQFF
cdr3_nt: TGCGCCAGCAGCTCTAACGGGCTAGCGGGAGGTGAGCAGTTCTTC

j_call: TRBJ1-1
clone_size: NA
v_call: TRBV6-5
d_call: TRBD1
cdr3_aa: CASGDRLTEAFF
cdr3_nt: TGTGCCAGCGGGGACAGGCTTACTGAAGCTTTCTTT

j_call: TRBJ2-1
clone_size: few
v_call: TRBV7-9
d_call: TRBD2
cdr3_aa: CASSLTSGEKFF
cdr3_nt: TGTGCCAGCAGCTTAACTAGCGGTGAAAAGTTCTTC

j_call: TRBJ2-1
clone_size: NA
v_call: TRBV4-3
d_call: TRBD2
cdr3_aa: CASSQTSGRFNEQFF
cdr3_nt: TGCGCCAGCAGCCAAACTAGCGGGAGATTTAATGAGCAGTTCTTC

j_call: TRBJ2-1
clone_size: NA
v_call: TRBV9
d_call: NA
cdr3_aa: CASSTSSSEQFF
cdr3_nt: TGTGCCAGCAGCACTAGCTCCTCGGAGCAGTTCTTC

j_call: TRBJ1-1
clone_size: NA
v_call: TRBV9
d_call: NA
cdr3_aa: CASSEGGDLDTEAFF
cdr3_nt: TGTGCCAGCAGCGAGGGGGGGGATCTGGACACTGAAGCTTTCTTT

j_call: TRBJ1-1
clone_size: NA
v_call: TRBV5-1
d_call: NA
cdr3_aa: CASSYQTGNTEAFF
cdr3_nt: TGCGCCAGCAGCTACCAGACGGGGAACACTGAAGCTTTCTTT

j_call: TRBJ2-1
clone_size: few
v_call: TRBV7-3
d_call: TRBD2
cdr3_aa: CASSLNASGESSVYNEQFF
cdr3_nt: TGTGCCAGCAGCTTAAACGCTAGCGGAGAATCCTCGGTCTACAATGAGCAGTTCTTC

j_call: TRBJ1-2
clone_size: NA
v_call: TRBV27
d_call: NA
cdr3_aa: CASSKTGPSYGYTF
cdr3_nt: TGTGCCAGCAGTAAGACAGGTCCTAGCTATGGCTACACCTTC

j_call: TRBJ2-7
clone_size: NA
v_call: TRBV19
d_call: TRBD2
cdr3_aa: CASSRTSGAYEQYF
cdr3_nt: TGTGCCAGTAGCCGGACTAGCGGGGCCTACGAGCAGTACTTC

j_call: TRBJ2-5
clone_size: few
v_call: TRBV9
d_call: TRBD2
cdr3_aa: CASSVSSGGISQETQYF
cdr3_nt: TGTGCCAGCAGCGTATCTAGCGGGGGGATTTCTCAAGAGACCCAGTACTTC

j_call: TRBJ2-1
clone_size: NA
v_call: TRBV6-6
d_call: TRBD1
cdr3_aa: CASSAGTGHYNEQFF
cdr3_nt: TGTGCCAGCAGTGCCGGGACAGGCCACTACAATGAGCAGTTCTTC

j_call: TRBJ1-2
clone_size: NA
v_call: TRBV2
d_call: TRBD1
cdr3_aa: CASGDRGHYGYTF
cdr3_nt: TGTGCCAGCGGAGACAGGGGACACTATGGCTACACCTTC

j_call: TRBJ2-7
clone_size: NA
v_call: TRBV11-3
d_call: TRBD2
cdr3_aa: CASSAGTSGRKEQYF
cdr3_nt: TGTGCCAGCAGCGCCGGGACTAGCGGGAGAAAAGAGCAGTACTTC

j_call: TRBJ2-7
clone_size: NA
v_call: TRBV7-6
d_call: NA
cdr3_aa: CASSLTSQGAYEQYF
cdr3_nt: TGTGCCAGCAGCTTAACCTCCCAGGGCGCCTACGAGCAGTACTTC

j_call: TRBJ2-5
clone_size: few
v_call: TRBV7-9
d_call: TRBD2
cdr3_aa: CASSRSGRETQYF
cdr3_nt: TGTGCCAGCAGTCGAAGCGGGAGGGAGACCCAGTACTTC

j_call: TRBJ2-2
clone_size: few
v_call: TRBV19
d_call: TRBD2
cdr3_aa: CASSTCSGRDPNTGELFF
cdr3_nt: TGTGCCAGTAGTACATGTAGCGGGAGGGACCCGAACACCGGGGAGCTGTTTTTT

j_call: TRBJ1-1
clone_size: NA
v_call: TRBV5-4
d_call: NA
cdr3_aa: CASSLGADEAFF
cdr3_nt: TGTGCCAGCAGCTTGGGGGCTGATGAAGCTTTCTTT

j_call: TRBJ1-2
clone_size: few
v_call: TRBV30
d_call: NA
cdr3_aa: CAWGGVNYGYTF
cdr3_nt: TGTGCCTGGGGGGGGGTCAACTATGGCTACACCTTC

j_call: TRBJ2-7
clone_size: few
v_call: TRBV7-2
d_call: NA
cdr3_aa: CASSLLDVPSYEQYF
cdr3_nt: TGTGCCAGCAGCTTGCTAGACGTCCCCTCCTACGAGCAGTACTTC

j_call: TRBJ1-3
clone_size: NA
v_call: TRBV19
d_call: NA
cdr3_aa: CASTIGVFGNTIYF
cdr3_nt: TGTGCCAGTACCATCGGTGTGTTCGGAAACACCATATATTTT

j_call: TRBJ2-5
clone_size: few
v_call: TRBV11-3
d_call: NA
cdr3_aa: CASSADTLETQYF
cdr3_nt: TGTGCCAGCAGCGCCGACACGTTAGAGACCCAGTACTTC

j_call: TRBJ2-1
clone_size: NA
v_call: TRBV28
d_call: TRBD2
cdr3_aa: CASSLSSGLAGGDEQFF
cdr3_nt: TGTGCCAGCAGTTTATCCTCGGGACTAGCGGGGGGGGATGAGCAGTTCTTC

j_call: TRBJ2-1
clone_size: NA
v_call: TRBV28
d_call: TRBD2
cdr3_aa: CASSLPEAGPVNEQFF
cdr3_nt: TGTGCCAGCAGTCTCCCCGAAGCGGGACCCGTCAATGAGCAGTTCTTC

j_call: TRBJ2-3
clone_size: NA
v_call: TRBV7-2
d_call: NA
cdr3_aa: CASSSRASERTDTQYF
cdr3_nt: TGTGCCAGCAGTTCCAGGGCTAGCGAACGCACAGATACGCAGTATTTT

j_call: TRBJ2-3
clone_size: few
v_call: TRBV29-1
d_call: NA
cdr3_aa: CSVVASGTDTQYF
cdr3_nt: TGCAGCGTTGTAGCTAGCGGCACAGATACGCAGTATTTT

j_call: TRBJ1-1
clone_size: NA
v_call: TRBV5-1
d_call: NA
cdr3_aa: CASSLGLTNTEAFF
cdr3_nt: TGCGCCAGCAGCTTGGGACTCACGAACACTGAAGCTTTCTTT